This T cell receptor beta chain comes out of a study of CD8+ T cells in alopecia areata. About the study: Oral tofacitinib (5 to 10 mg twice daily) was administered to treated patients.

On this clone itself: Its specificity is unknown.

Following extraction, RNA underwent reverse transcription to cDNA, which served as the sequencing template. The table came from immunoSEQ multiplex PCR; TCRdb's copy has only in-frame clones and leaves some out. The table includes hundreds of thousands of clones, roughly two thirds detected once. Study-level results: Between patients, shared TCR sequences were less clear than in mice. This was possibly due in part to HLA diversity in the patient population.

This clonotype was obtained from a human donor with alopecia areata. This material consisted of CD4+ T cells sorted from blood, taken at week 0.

CDR3 sequence (DNA): TGCAGCGCCTTGGCCGGGGACTATGGCTACACCTTC. This encodes CSALAGDYGYTF. J is TRBJ1-2 and V is TRBV29-1; D gene unclear. The V end lost 7 bases, the J end lost 3 bases, and 12 bases lay between the germline ends. The germline V gene has CDR1 SQVTM and CDR2 ANQGSEA. The CDR3 is 12 residues long.